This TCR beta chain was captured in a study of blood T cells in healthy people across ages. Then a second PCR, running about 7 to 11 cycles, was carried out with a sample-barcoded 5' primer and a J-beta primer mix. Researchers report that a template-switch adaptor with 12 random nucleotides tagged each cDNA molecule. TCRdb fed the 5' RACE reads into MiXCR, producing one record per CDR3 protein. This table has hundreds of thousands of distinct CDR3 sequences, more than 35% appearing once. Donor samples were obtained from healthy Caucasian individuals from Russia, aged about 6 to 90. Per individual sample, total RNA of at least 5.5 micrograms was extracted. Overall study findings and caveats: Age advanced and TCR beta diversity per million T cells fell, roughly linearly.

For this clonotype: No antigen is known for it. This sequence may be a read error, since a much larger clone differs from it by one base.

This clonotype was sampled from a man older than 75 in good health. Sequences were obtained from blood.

The CDR3 reads CAWRVFSKVPYEQYF. The DNA of the CDR3 is TGTGCCTGGAGGGTATTCAGTAAAGTTCCCTACGAGCAGTACTTC. The J gene is TRBJ2-7, the V gene TRBV30; D is undetermined. The CDR3 is 15 amino acids. The V end was cut by 3 bases, the J end by 2 bases, with 17 bases between. Looked up from germline, CDR1 is GTSNPN and CDR2 is SVGIG (reference sequence).